This T cell receptor (beta chain) was documented in a study of beta chain features in type 1 diabetes (dated by TCRdb to 2016 to 2018). Looking at the study overall: No differences in mean age, gender distribution, total cell number or subset yield were found between patients and healthy donors. A total of under 120,000,000 sorted cells were examined across all samples, and RNA yield correlated strongly with the number of cells per subset. In the study, TCRB repertoires of sorted circulating CD4+ T cell subsets from recently diagnosed type 1 diabetes patients were compared with those of matched healthy donors. Regulatory and stem cell-like memory subsets were obtained from only 8 patients and about eight healthy donors, while naive and central memory subsets were obtained from all 30 or so donors. The full study reports these points: Naive, central memory and regulatory TCRB repertoires appeared to be more alike among patients than among healthy donors. In all four CD4+ subsets, TCRB CDR3 length was moderately but significantly shorter in type 1 diabetes patients. PCR may preferentially amplify shorter templates, but because patient and control samples were amplified and corrected together, any resulting skew would affect both groups equally. Sequencing cDNA rather than genomic DNA could over-represent highly expressing activated cells, although activation and CD3 levels did not differ between groups. Because the HLA sub-analyses included only small numbers of individuals, any influence of HLA type on TCRB rearrangement was left unresolved. Fewer insertions and more nucleotide deletions at VDJ recombination sites were observed in patients with type 1 diabetes, implying thymic rearrangement abnormalities.

The entire amount of isolated RNA was reverse transcribed using the High Capacity cDNA Reverse Transcription Kit, so the sequenced TCRB transcripts were expressed ones. Deep immunoSEQ sequencing was performed on naive, central memory and regulatory T cell samples, with an average of roughly 3.3 million total reads per sample. Sorted cells were lysed in RLT buffer, and RNA was extracted using DNase-treated RNeasy Micro or Mini kits according to cell number. Each cell subset was processed on its own to prevent cross-contamination, while patient and healthy donor samples were processed together. Using the immunoSEQ multiplex PCR, TCRB sequences were amplified from cDNA into 87-bp fragments spanning the CDR3 region. Sequencing of the amplicons was performed on the Illumina HiSeq platform. For the original study's pipeline: PCR bias was computationally corrected using synthetic template baselines, reads within Hamming distance 2 were collapsed, and singletons that could not be merged were discarded. Reads were aligned to IMGT to assign V, D and J genes, CDR3 length, and insertions or deletions at six rearrangement sites. Within each subset, clonotype counts were normalized to sorted cell number, after which true diversity and Gini coefficients were computed with the tcR R package. The overlap coefficient, calculated on TCRB nucleotide sequences, was used to quantify repertoire sharing. Out-of-frame TCRB sequences from naive cells were analyzed to stand in for the pre-selection repertoire. Imported from immuneACCESS, the table was reduced by TCRdb to in-frame sequences with V and J called. These copies leave out some clones; in studies compared against another copy, an unresolved V gene accounts for under half, and the cause of the remainder is not known. D and trimming were read from the DNA, whereas the V and J calls and clone size are those reported in that table. This sample gives 400,000 to 600,000 clones in total; about 32% of them show up just once. The ten biggest clones cover 0.05% to 0.07% of the sample.

On this clone itself: What antigen it recognizes has not been identified. No qualities accompany the bases; no much larger clone lies one base away.

The CDR1 and CDR2 encoded by the germline V gene (reference sequence) are SEHNR and FQNEAQ. The trim is 5 bases for V and 0 bases for J, with a gap of 8 bases between the germline ends. The CDR3 sequence holds 13 residues, the cysteine and phenylalanine included. Only the CDR3 portion is preserved as DNA: 39 bases, with reading frame beginning at the first base. Each donor gave one peripheral blood draw, approximately 110 mL on average, collected into heparinised tubes. A BD FACSAria II was used to sort naive, central memory, regulatory and stem cell-like memory CD4+ T cells with a panel that included CD45RO, CCR7, CD25, CD127, CD95 and CD27. A purity above 95% was achieved for all sorted populations. Right away, PBMCs were isolated by Lymphoprep density gradient centrifugation and were stained directly, with no culture step. So that batch effects would be minimized, each experiment stained and sorted samples in pairs, pairing one healthy donor with one patient.

The receptor was isolated from a young man in good health. Sequences were obtained from naive CD4+ T cells from blood. Per the publication, the cell subset or site label means: true naive CD4+ T cells. The chain is assembled from TRBV7-9 and TRBJ2-7, and TRBD2 may be the D gene, going by 5 matching bases. The CDR3: CASSHLASYEQYF. The DNA reads as follows: TGTGCCAGCAGCCATCTAGCCTCCTACGAGCAGTACTTC. With the rest looked up from the reference TRBV7-9 and TRBJ2-7 genes rather than sequenced, the full variable domain is DTGVSQNPRHKITKRGQNVTFRCDPISEHNRLYWYRQTLGQGPEFLTYFQNEAQLEKSRLLSDRFSAERPKGSFSTLEIQRTEQGDSAMYLCASSHLASYEQYFGPGTRLTVT.